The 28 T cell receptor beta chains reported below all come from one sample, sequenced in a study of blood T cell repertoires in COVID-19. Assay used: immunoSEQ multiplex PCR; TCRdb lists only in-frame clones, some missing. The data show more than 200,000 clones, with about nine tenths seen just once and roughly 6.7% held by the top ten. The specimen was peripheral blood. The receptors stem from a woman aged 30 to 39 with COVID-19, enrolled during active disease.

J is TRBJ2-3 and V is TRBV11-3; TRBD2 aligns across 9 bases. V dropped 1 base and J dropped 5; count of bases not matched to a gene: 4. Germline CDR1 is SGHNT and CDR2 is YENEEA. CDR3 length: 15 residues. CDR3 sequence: CASSLGRLAEDTQYF. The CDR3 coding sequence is TGTGCCAGCAGCTTAGGCAGACTAGCGGAAGATACGCAGTATTTT.

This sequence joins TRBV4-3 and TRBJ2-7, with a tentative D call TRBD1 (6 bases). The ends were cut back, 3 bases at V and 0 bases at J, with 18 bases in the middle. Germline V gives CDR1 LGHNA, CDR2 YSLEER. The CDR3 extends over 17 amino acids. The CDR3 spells CASSHTWTAESSYEQYF. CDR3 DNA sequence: TGCGCCAGCAGCCACACTTGGACAGCTGAAAGCTCCTACGAGCAGTACTTC.

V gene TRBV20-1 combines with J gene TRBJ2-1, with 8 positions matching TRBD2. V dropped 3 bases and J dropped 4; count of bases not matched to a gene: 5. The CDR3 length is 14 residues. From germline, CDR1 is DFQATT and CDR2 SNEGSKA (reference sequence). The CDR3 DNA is TGCAGTGCTAGTGCTACTAGCGGTTACAATGAGCAGTTCTTC. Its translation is CSASATSGYNEQFF.

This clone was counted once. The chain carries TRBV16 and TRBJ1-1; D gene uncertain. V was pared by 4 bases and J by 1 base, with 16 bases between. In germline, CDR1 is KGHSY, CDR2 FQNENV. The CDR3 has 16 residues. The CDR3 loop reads CASSLRDRLSNTEAFF. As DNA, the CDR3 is TGTGCCAGCAGCCTAAGAGATAGACTTTCGAACACTGAAGCTTTCTTT.

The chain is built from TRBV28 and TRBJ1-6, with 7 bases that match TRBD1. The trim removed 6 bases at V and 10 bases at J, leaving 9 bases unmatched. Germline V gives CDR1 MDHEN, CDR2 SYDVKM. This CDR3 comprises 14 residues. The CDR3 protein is CASRLGQRISPLHF. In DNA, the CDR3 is TGTGCCAGCAGGCTGGGACAGAGGATATCACCCCTCCACTTT. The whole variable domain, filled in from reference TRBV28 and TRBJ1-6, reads DVKVTQSSRYLVKRTGEKVFLECVQDMDHENMFWYRQDPGLGLRLIYFSYDVKMKEKGDIPEGYSVSREKKERFSLILESASTNQTSMYLCASRLGQRISPLHFGNGTRLTVT.

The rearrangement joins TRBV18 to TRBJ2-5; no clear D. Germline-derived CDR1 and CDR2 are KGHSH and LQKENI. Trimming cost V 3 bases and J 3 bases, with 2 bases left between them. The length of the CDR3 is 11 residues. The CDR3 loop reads CASSPKETQYF. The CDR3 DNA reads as TGTGCCAGCTCACCTAAAGAGACCCAGTACTTC.

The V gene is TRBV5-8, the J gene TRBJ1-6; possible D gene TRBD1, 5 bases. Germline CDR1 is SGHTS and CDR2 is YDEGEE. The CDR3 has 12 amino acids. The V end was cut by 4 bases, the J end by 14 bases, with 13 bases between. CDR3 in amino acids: CASSIPSGALHF. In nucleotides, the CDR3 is TGTGCCAGCAGCATCCCCTCGGGGGCCCTCCACTTT.

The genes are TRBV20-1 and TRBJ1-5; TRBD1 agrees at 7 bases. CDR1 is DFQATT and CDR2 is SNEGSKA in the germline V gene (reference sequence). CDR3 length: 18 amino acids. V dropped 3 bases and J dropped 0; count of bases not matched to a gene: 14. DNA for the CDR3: TGCAGTGCTAGTACCCCCGGGACAGCTCGATATAGCAATCAGCCCCAGCATTTT. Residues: CSASTPGTARYSNQPQHF.

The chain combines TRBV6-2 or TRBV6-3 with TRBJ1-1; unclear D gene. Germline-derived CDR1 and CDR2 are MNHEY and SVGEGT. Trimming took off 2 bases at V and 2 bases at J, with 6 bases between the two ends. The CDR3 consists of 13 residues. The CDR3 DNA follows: TGTGCCAGCAGTTACCGGTTAAACACTGAAGCTTTCTTT. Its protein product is CASSYRLNTEAFF.

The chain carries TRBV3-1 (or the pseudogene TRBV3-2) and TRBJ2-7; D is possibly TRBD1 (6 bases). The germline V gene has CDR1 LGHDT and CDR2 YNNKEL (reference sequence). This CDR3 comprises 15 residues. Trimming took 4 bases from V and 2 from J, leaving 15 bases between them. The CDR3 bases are TGTGCCAGCAGCCCCCCTGGGACATTCCCCTACGAGCAGTACTTC. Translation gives CASSPPGTFPYEQYF.

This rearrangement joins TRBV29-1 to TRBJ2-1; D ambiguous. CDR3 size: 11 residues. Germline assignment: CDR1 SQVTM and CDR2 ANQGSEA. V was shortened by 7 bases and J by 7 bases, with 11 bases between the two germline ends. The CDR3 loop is CSASTLNEQFF. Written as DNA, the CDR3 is TGCAGCGCTTCGACTCTGAATGAGCAGTTCTTC.

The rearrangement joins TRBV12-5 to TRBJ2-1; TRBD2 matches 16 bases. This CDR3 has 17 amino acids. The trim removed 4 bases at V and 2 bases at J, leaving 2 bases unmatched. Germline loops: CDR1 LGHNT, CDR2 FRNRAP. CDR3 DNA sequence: TGTGCTAGTGGTTCGGGACTAGCGGGAGGGCCCTACAATGAGCAGTTCTTC. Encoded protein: CASGSGLAGGPYNEQFF.

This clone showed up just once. CDR3 region: CSVEGLAGSSYNEQFF. Here the CDR3 DNA reads TGCAGCGTTGAGGGACTAGCGGGAAGCTCCTACAATGAGCAGTTCTTC. The chain employs TRBV29-1 and TRBJ2-1; TRBD2 matches at 13 bases. Germline-derived CDR1 and CDR2 are SQVTM and ANQGSEA. V shed 3 bases and J 0 bases; nucleotides not matched to a gene: 2. This CDR3 region has 16 residues.

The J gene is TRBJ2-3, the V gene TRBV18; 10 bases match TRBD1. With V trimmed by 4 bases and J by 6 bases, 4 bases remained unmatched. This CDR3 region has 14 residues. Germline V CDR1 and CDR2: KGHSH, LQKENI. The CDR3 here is CASSRTGGRDTQYF. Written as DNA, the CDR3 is TGTGCCAGCTCACGGACAGGGGGACGGGATACGCAGTATTTT.

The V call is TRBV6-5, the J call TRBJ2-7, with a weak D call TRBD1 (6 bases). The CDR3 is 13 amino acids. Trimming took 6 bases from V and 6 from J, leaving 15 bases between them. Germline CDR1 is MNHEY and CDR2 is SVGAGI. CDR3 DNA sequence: TGTGCCAGCAGCACAGGGCTGGCGGGCGAGCAGTACGTC. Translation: CASSTGLAGEQYV.

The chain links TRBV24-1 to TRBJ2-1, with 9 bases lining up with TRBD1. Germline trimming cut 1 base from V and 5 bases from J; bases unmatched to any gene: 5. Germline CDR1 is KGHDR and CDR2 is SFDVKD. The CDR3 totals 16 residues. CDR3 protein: CATSDFGTGRNNEQFF. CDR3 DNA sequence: TGTGCCACCAGTGATTTCGGGACAGGGCGAAACAATGAGCAGTTCTTC.

Here the CDR3 reads CASSKDGLNTEAFF. The DNA for the CDR3 is TGTGCCAGCAGCAAAGACGGGTTGAACACTGAAGCTTTCTTT. J is TRBJ1-1 and V is TRBV21-1. TRBV21-1 is noted as a pseudogene. This CDR3 region has 14 residues.

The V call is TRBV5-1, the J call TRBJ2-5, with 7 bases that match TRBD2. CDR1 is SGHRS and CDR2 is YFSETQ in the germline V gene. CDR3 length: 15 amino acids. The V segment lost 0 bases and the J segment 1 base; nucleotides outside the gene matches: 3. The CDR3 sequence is CASSLVGGTQETQYF. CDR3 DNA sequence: TGCGCCAGCAGCTTGGTGGGGGGGACCCAAGAGACCCAGTACTTC.

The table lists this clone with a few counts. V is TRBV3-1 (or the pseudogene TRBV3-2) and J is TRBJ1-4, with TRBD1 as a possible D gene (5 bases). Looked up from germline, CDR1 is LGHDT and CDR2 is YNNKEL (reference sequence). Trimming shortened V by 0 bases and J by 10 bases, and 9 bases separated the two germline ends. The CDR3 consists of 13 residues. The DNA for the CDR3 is TGTGCCAGCAGCCAAGATGCCCAGGGAAAACTGTTTTTT. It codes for CASSQDAQGKLFF.

The CDR3 DNA reads TGTGCCAGCAGCCCCCGGGACAGGGGGCGCAATCAGCCCCAGCATTTT. It codes for CASSPRDRGRNQPQHF. The chain carries TRBV28 and TRBJ1-5; 12 bases align to TRBD1. The CDR3 is 16 residues long. CDR1 and CDR2 from the germline V gene are MDHEN and SYDVKM. With V trimmed by 6 bases and J by 2 bases, 5 bases remained unmatched.

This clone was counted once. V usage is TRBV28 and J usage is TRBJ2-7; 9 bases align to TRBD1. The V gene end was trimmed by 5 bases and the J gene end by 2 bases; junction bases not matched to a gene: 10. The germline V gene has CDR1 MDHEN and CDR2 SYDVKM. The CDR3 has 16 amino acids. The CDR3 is CASSPRRRQGAYEQYV. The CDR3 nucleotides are TGTGCCAGCAGTCCCCGAAGACGACAGGGGGCCTACGAGCAGTACGTC.

The CDR3: CASRDTVNTEAFF. The CDR3 bases are TGTGCCAGCAGAGACACTGTAAACACTGAAGCTTTCTTT. The chain links TRBV28 to TRBJ1-1; no firm D call. CDR1 and CDR2 (germline): MDHEN, SYDVKM. The CDR3 loop spans 13 amino acids. Trimming left V 6 bases short and J 2 bases short, with 10 bases between.

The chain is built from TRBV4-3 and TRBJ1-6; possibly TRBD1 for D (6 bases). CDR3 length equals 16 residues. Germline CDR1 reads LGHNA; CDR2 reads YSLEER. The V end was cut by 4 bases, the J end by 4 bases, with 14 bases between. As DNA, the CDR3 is TGCGCCAGCAGCCCGGGGGGGGGACAATATAATTCACCCCTCCACTTT. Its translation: CASSPGGGQYNSPLHF.

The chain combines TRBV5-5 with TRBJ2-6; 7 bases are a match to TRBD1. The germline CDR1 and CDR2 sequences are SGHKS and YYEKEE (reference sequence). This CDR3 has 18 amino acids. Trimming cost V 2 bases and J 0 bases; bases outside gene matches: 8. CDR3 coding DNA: TGTGCCAGCAGCTTTACAGGGGCCTTGAGCTCTGGGGCCAACGTCCTGACTTTC. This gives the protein CASSFTGALSSGANVLTF.

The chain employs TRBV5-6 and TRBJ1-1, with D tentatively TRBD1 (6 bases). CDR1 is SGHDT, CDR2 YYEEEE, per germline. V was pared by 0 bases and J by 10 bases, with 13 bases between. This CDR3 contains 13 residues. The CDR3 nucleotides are TGTGCCAGCAGCTTGGGCAGGGGCCTCGGAGCTTTCTTT. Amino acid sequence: CASSLGRGLGAFF.

The DNA of the CDR3 is TGCAGCGTTGTAGTACCGACGGGAGGAGATACGCAGTATTTT. Its translation: CSVVVPTGGDTQYF. The chain couples TRBV29-1 to TRBJ2-3; TRBD2 agrees at 7 bases. CDR3 length: 14 residues. Germline values: CDR1 SQVTM, CDR2 ANQGSEA. V shed 4 bases, J shed 5 bases, and the junction held 9 bases outside the gene matches.

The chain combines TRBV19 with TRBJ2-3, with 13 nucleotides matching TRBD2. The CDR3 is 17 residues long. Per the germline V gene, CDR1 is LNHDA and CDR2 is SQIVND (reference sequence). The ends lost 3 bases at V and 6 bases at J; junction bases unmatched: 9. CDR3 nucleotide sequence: TGTGCCAGTAGTATTAACCCCGGGACTAGCGGGGCGGATACGCAGTATTTT. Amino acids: CASSINPGTSGADTQYF.

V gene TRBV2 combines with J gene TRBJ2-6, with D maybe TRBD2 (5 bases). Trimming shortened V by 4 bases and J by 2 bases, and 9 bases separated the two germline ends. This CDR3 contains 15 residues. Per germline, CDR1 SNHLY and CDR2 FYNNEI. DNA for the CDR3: TGTGCCAGCAGTGTAGAGAGGGCTGGGGCCAACGTCCTGACTTTC. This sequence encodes CASSVERAGANVLTF.